Given below is one T cell receptor beta chain in context. Participants had their cohort set by participant-reported clinical history. The germline V gene encodes CDR1 SEHNR and CDR2 FQNEAQ (reference sequence). The germline V and J ends were trimmed by 2 bases and 6 bases, with 10 bases remaining between them. The CDR3 spans 13 residues. These data originate in a study of blood T cell repertoires in COVID-19. At the level of the study: Whether acute or convalescent, the COVID-19 samples came from the United States, Italy and Spain.

In the authors' workflow: Cell counts per sample came from amplifying reference gene primers. Sequenced by immunoSEQ multiplex PCR; TCRdb stores in-frame clones only, minus some. V, J and clone size reflect that table, while D and trimming were determined from the DNA. The data contain 150,000 to 200,000 clones, 89% of them singletons. The chain employs TRBV7-9 and TRBJ1-2; D unclear. The sequenced sample was PBMCs or T cells enriched from blood (not recorded which). The TCR originated in a woman in her late teens or twenties who had recovered from COVID-19. CDR3 residues: CASSLKLVDGYTF. The CDR3, as DNA: TGTGCCAGCAGCTTAAAACTCGTGGATGGCTACACCTTC.